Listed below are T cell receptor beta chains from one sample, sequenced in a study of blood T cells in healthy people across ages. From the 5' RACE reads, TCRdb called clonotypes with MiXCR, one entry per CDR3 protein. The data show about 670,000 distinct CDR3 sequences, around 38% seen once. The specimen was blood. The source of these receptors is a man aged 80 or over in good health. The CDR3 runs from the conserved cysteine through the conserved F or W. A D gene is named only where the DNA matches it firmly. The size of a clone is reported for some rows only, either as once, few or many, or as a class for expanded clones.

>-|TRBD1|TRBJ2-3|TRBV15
TGTGCCACCAGCAGGTATAGAAGGACAGGGTCCACAGATACGCAGTATTTT
CATSRYRRTGSTDTQYF
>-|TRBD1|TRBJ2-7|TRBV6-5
TGTGCCAGCAGCCCCGCCGCCGACAGGGCGTACGAGCAGTACTTC
CASSPAADRAYEQYF
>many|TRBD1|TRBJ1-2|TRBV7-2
TGTGCCAGCAGCGAAAGACAGGGGTTGGGCTACACCTTC
CASSERQGLGYTF
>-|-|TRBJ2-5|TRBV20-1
TGCAGTGCTCAAGATCTTGGTGTGAAAGAGACCCAGTACTTC
CSAQDLGVKETQYF
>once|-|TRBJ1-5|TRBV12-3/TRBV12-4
TGTGCCAGCAGCTTCGGAACTGGGCCCCAGCATTTT
CASSFGTGPQHF
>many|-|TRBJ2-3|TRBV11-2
TGTGCCAGCAGCGAAAGGGGTGGGGGCACAGATACGCAGTATTTT
CASSERGGGTDTQYF
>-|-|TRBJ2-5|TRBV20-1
TGCAGTGCTATGGGCAGACAAGAGACCCAGTACTTC
CSAMGRQETQYF
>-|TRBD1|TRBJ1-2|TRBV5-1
TGCGCCAGCAGCTCGACAGGGGGCACACTCTATGGCTACACCTTC
CASSSTGGTLYGYTF
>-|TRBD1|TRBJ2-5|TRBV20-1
TGCAGTGCTAGAGGGGACAGGGTCTGGGAGACCCAGTACTTC
CSARGDRVWETQYF
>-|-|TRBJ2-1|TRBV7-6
TGTGCCAGCAGCTTAAAGGCTAGCTTGGTCACACGAAATGAGCAGTTCTTC
CASSLKASLVTRNEQFF
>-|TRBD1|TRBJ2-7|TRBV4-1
TGCGCCAGCAGCCAAGGGACAGGGGGCGGGAACGAGCAGTACTTC
CASSQGTGGGNEQYF
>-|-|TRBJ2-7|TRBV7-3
TGTGCCAGCAGCTTAAACAGGTTCTCCTACGAGCAGTACTTC
CASSLNRFSYEQYF
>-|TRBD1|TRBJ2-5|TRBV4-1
TGCGCCAGCAGCCCGACAGGGGCCTGGCAAGAGACCCAGTACTTC
CASSPTGAWQETQYF
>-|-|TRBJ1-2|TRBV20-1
TGCAGTGCTAGGTCCCAGGGCCCAGACTATGGCTACACCTTC
CSARSQGPDYGYTF
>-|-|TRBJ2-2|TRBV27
TGTGCCAGCCAACTCCGGGGACTCGGCACCGGGGAGCTGTTTTTT
CASQLRGLGTGELFF